This entry lists 6 T cell receptor beta chains sequenced from one sample in a study of T-cell memory formation after mild COVID-19. In TCRdb, the 5' RACE reads were re-called with MiXCR into one record per CDR3 protein. Of about 410,000 distinct CDR3 sequences detected, 20% to 25% appear once; the ten largest clones hold around 13%. Sequencing was done on a sample of PBMCs or a T cell subset sorted from them (not recorded which). These receptors were taken from an adult woman who had mild COVID-19 (a few samples of this study predate the infection). Cell type and time point are not known.

In this sample, this clonotype turned up a few times. The chain combines TRBV5-1 with TRBJ2-7; 9 bases fit TRBD2. J lost 5 bases, V lost 1 base, and 7 bases had no gene match. This CDR3 is built from 15 residues. The germline V gene has CDR1 SGHRS and CDR2 YFSETQ. The CDR3 region has the DNA TGCGCCAGCAGCTTGTCGGCGGGAGGGCCCCACGAGCAGTACTTC. Residues: CASSLSAGGPHEQYF. Complete variable domain (other parts from reference TRBV5-1 and TRBJ2-7): KAGVTQTPRYLIKTRGQQVTLSCSPISGHRSVSWYQQTPGQGLQFLFEYFSETQRNKGNFPGRFSGRQFSNSRSEMNVSTLELGDSALYLCASSLSAGGPHEQYFGPGTRLTVT.

V gene TRBV6-5 combines with J gene TRBJ2-2; perhaps D is TRBD1 or TRBD2 (5 bases each). Germline CDR1 reads MNHEY; CDR2 reads SVGAGI. With 2 bases removed from V and 3 bases from J, the gap between germline ends came to 10 bases. The CDR3 length is 15 residues. The CDR3 is CASSYGTRDTGELFF. The CDR3 DNA is TGTGCCAGCAGTTACGGGACGCGGGACACCGGGGAGCTGTTTTTT.

This chain connects TRBV20-1 to TRBJ1-2; 10 nucleotides align to TRBD1. The CDR3 sequence is 14 residues long. Germline assignment: CDR1 DFQATT and CDR2 SNEGSKA (reference sequence). J gave up 8 bases and V 5 bases, and 11 bases lay outside the gene matches. CDR3 bases: TGCAGTGCTCCCGGAAGACAGGGGGCGAAAGGCTACACCTTC. As protein: CSAPGRQGAKGYTF.

The chain has TRBV7-9 and TRBJ2-2, with TRBD2 identical over 12 bases. Germline values: CDR1 SEHNR, CDR2 FQNEAQ (reference sequence). The V segment lost 5 bases and the J segment 4 bases; nucleotides outside the gene matches: 11. The CDR3 is made up of 18 amino acids. CDR3 nucleotides: TGTGCCAGCAGCCCCCGGACTAGCGGGATTCCGGGCACCGGGGAGCTGTTTTTT. This translates into CASSPRTSGIPGTGELFF.

CDR3 amino acids: CASSPERASYEQYF. The CDR3 DNA reads TGTGCCAGCAGCCCAGAGAGGGCTTCCTACGAGCAGTACTTC. V usage is TRBV7-6 and J usage is TRBJ2-7; TRBD2 is a possible D gene (5 bases). V was shortened by 5 bases and J by 1 base, with 12 bases between the two germline ends. There are 14 residues in the CDR3. The V gene's germline CDR1 is SGHVS and CDR2 FNYEAQ.

This clonotype was picked up many times. This chain joins TRBV12-3 or TRBV12-4 and TRBJ2-1; D not certain. Trimming stripped 6 bases from V and 6 bases from J, with 18 bases between. The CDR3 is 15 residues long. The CDR3 sequence is CASRGNRYLRNEQFF. The CDR3 DNA sequence: TGTGCCAGCAGAGGCAACAGATACCTTCGCAATGAGCAGTTCTTC.